One T cell receptor beta chain is described in this entry. Its target is unknown. The sample originates from a study of shared clonotypes between healthy human individuals. TCRdb's table, derived via immunoSEQ multiplex PCR, lists solely in-frame clones and lacks some. The table shows 2,500,000 or so clones, with around 93% occurring only once. The CDR3 consists of 16 residues. The germline gives CDR1 MNHNY, CDR2 SVGAGI (reference sequence). V gave up 5 bases and J gave up 6 bases, with 21 bases separating them. Overall study results and limits: Larger richness was generally estimated for naive than memory subsets. The sharing of 4.5% to 5.5% of naive CD4 clonotypes was seen across a few donors.

V gene TRBV6-6 combines with J gene TRBJ2-3; tentatively, D is TRBD1 or TRBD2 (5 bases each). This receptor was taken from a man aged 18 to 29 in good health. Some clones in this sample may be carry-over from other donors' samples. The material sequenced was naive CD4+ T cells from PBMCs. Subset: CD45RA+ positively selected. The CDR3: CASSHPTGTQEDTQYF. The CDR3 region has the DNA TGTGCCAGCAGTCATCCGACCGGGACCCAGGAGGATACGCAGTATTTT.